The 19 T cell receptor beta chains in this list originate from one sample, sequenced in a study of blood T cells in healthy people across ages. A sample-barcoded 5' primer and a J-beta primer mix were used in a second PCR of about 6 to 12 cycles. In TCRdb, the 5' RACE reads were re-called with MiXCR into one record per CDR3 protein. The top ten clones hold about 0.72% of a sample with roughly 1,100,000 distinct CDR3 sequences, less than 25% of them seen once. This sample also appeared in a second study, on T cells of mothers and their children.

What was sequenced was blood. The receptors were sampled from a girl aged 2 to 9 in good health.

V gene TRBV2 combines with J gene TRBJ2-1, with unresolved D. The CDR3 loop spans 10 amino acids. Deletions cut 7 bases from V and 9 bases from J, with 7 bases between. Germline V lookup: CDR1 SNHLY, CDR2 FYNNEI. CDR3 DNA: TGTGCCAGCAAGACGGGTGAGCAGTTCTTC. This codes for CASKTGEQFF. Using reference TRBV2 and TRBJ2-1 for the parts outside the CDR3, the full variable domain is EPEVTQTPSHQVTQMGQEVILRCVPISNHLYFYWYRQILGQKVEFLVSFYNNEISEKSEIFDDQFSVERPDGSNFTLKIRSTKLEDSAMYFCASKTGEQFFGPGTRLTVL.

The chain combines TRBV6-2 or TRBV6-3 with TRBJ2-1, with 11 positions matching TRBD1. After removal of 2 bases from V and 6 bases from J, the junction contained 3 bases not matched to a gene. Germline V lookup: CDR1 MNHEY, CDR2 SVGEGT. The CDR3 spans 15 residues. The CDR3 region has the DNA TGTGCCAGCAGTTACGGGACAGGGGGGACCAATGAGCAGTTCTTC. It is translated as CASSYGTGGTNEQFF.

This clonotype has just a few counts. The chain carries TRBV6-6 and TRBJ2-6; D not certain. Germline CDR1 reads MNHNY; CDR2 reads SVGAGI (reference sequence). This CDR3 is built from 16 residues. Trimming stripped 6 bases from V and 0 bases from J, with 12 bases between. The CDR3 protein is CASRGDENSGANVLTF. The CDR3, as DNA: TGTGCCAGCAGAGGAGACGAAAACTCTGGGGCCAACGTCCTGACTTTC.

This clonotype was counted a few times. The V gene is TRBV6-5, the J gene TRBJ2-5, with D perhaps being TRBD1 or TRBD2 (5 bases each). Near its end, the DNA agrees better with TRBJ2-1, so the J call may be wrong. Germline lookup yields CDR1 MNHEY and CDR2 SVGAGI. The CDR3 has 13 amino acids. CDR3 sequence reads: CASSRGAGIEQFF. DNA for the CDR3: TGTGCCAGCAGCCGAGGGGCGGGTATTGAGCAGTTCTTC.

This clonotype was seen only a few times. This chain uses TRBV4-1 with TRBJ2-5; 9 positions agree with TRBD1. Germline V gene sequence: CDR1 MGHRA, CDR2 YSYEKL. The CDR3 contains 15 residues. Unmatched junction bases numbered 0, after V lost 1 base and J lost 0 bases. CDR3 coding DNA: TGCGCCAGCAGCCAAGGGGACAGGGACCAAGAGACCCAGTACTTC. It is translated as CASSQGDRDQETQYF.

The chain joins TRBV5-1 to TRBJ2-3; the D gene is possibly TRBD1 (6 bases). The CDR3 has 14 amino acids. CDR1 is SGHRS, CDR2 YFSETQ, per germline. Trimming took 2 bases from V and 2 from J, leaving 9 bases between them. The CDR3 DNA reads as TGCGCCAGCAGCTTTCCAGGGGACACAGATACGCAGTATTTT. Translated: CASSFPGDTDTQYF.

This clonotype was seen only a few times. This sequence joins TRBV12-3 or TRBV12-4 and TRBJ2-5; either TRBD1 or TRBD2 may supply D (5 bases each). The DNA matches TRBJ2-7 better at its end, which makes the J call doubtful. The CDR3 covers 12 residues. CDR3 nucleotides: TGTGCCAGCAGCCGGGACCGCAACGAGCAGTACTTC. It encodes CASSRDRNEQYF.

The J gene is TRBJ2-3, the V gene TRBV7-8; 7 bases agree with TRBD2. J was trimmed by 2 bases and V by 6 bases; bases with no gene match: 14. Germline values: CDR1 SGHVS, CDR2 FQNEAQ. The CDR3 has 17 residues. The CDR3, as DNA: TGTGCCAGCAGTCAACAAACGGGGGACTACCCCACAGATACGCAGTATTTT. It specifies CASSQQTGDYPTDTQYF.

The chain has TRBV12-3 or TRBV12-4 and TRBJ1-2, with 9 positions matching TRBD1. Trimming took 5 bases from V and 5 from J; bases not matched to a gene: 9. The CDR3 length is 15 residues. This CDR3 is CASSEGQGVSYGYTF. CDR3 nucleotides: TGTGCCAGCAGTGAGGGACAGGGTGTTTCTTATGGCTACACCTTC.

Many counts were recorded for this clonotype. The chain combines TRBV6-2 or TRBV6-3 with TRBJ2-6, with unresolved D. Germline lookup yields CDR1 MNHEY and CDR2 SVGEGT. Trimming left V 2 bases short and J 0 bases short, with 5 bases between. CDR3 size: 15 residues. CDR3 sequence: CASSYRVSGANVLTF. The CDR3 DNA is TGTGCCAGCAGTTACCGGGTCTCTGGGGCCAACGTCCTGACTTTC.

The gene calls are TRBV6-2 or TRBV6-3 and TRBJ2-3, with a weak D call TRBD2 (6 bases). The germline V gene encodes CDR1 MNHEY and CDR2 SVGEGT. The V and J ends lost 0 bases and 6 bases respectively, with 10 bases between them. This CDR3 has 14 residues. The CDR3 region is CASSYSVEGDTQYF. In DNA, the CDR3 is TGTGCCAGCAGTTACTCGGTGGAGGGGGATACGCAGTATTTT.

The V gene is TRBV20-1, the J gene TRBJ2-3; D uncertain. The V gene's germline CDR1 is DFQATT and CDR2 SNEGSKA (reference sequence). The CDR3 is made up of 16 amino acids. Between the trimmed V and J ends, which lost 4 bases and 3 bases, there was a span of 20 bases. The CDR3: CSATENPSTWTDTQYF. CDR3 DNA: TGCAGTGCTACCGAGAACCCCAGTACTTGGACAGATACGCAGTATTTT.

This clonotype was found a few times. This chain connects TRBV7-2 to TRBJ2-5, with D hard to call. This CDR3 has 12 amino acids. Trimming removed 8 bases at V and 8 bases at J, with 15 bases between. CDR1 is SGHTA, CDR2 FQGNSA, per germline. Written as DNA, the CDR3 is TGTGCCAGCGCCCAACCCGCGAGCACCCAGTACTTC. Residues: CASAQPASTQYF.

V is TRBV24-1 and J is TRBJ2-5, with unresolved D. V lost 4 bases and J 7 bases, leaving 12 bases between the germline ends. This CDR3 region has 13 residues. Germline V gene sequence: CDR1 KGHDR, CDR2 SFDVKD. CDR3 sequence reads: CATSEYSSGTQYF. CDR3 nucleotides: TGTGCCACCAGTGAATATTCGAGTGGGACCCAGTACTTC.

This clonotype has more than one count but fewer than ten. V usage is TRBV6-6 and J usage is TRBJ2-7; 9 positions match TRBD2. The V segment lost 4 bases and the J segment 0 bases; nucleotides outside the gene matches: 4. The germline V gene encodes CDR1 MNHNY and CDR2 SVGAGI (reference sequence). This CDR3 is built from 15 residues. The CDR3 protein is CASSFQAGGSYEQYF. CDR3 coding DNA: TGTGCCAGCAGTTTCCAAGCGGGAGGCTCCTACGAGCAGTACTTC.

The gene calls are TRBV7-3 and TRBJ1-1; the D gene is possibly TRBD1 (5 bases). Germline V gene sequence: CDR1 SGHTA, CDR2 FQGTGA. Trimming left V 4 bases short and J 1 base short, with 10 bases between. The CDR3 covers 14 residues. The CDR3: CASSSQAGNTEAFF. For the CDR3, the DNA is TGTGCCAGCAGCTCACAGGCGGGGAACACTGAAGCTTTCTTT. Together with reference TRBV7-3 and TRBJ1-1, the CDR3 gives the full variable domain: GAGVSQTPSNKVTEKGKYVELRCDPISGHTALYWYRQSLGQGPEFLIYFQGTGAADDSGLPNDRFFAVRPEGSVSTLKIQRTERGDSAVYLCASSSQAGNTEAFFGQGTRLTVV.

This clonotype was observed a few times. The rearrangement joins TRBV5-1 to TRBJ2-5, with TRBD1 matching over 7 bases. V was clipped by 4 bases and J by 5 bases; unmatched bases: 8. The germline gives CDR1 SGHRS, CDR2 YFSETQ. The CDR3 spans 14 residues. CDR3 in amino acids: CASSLDRAGETQYF. DNA for the CDR3: TGCGCCAGCAGCCTCGACAGGGCAGGGGAGACCCAGTACTTC. The full variable domain, its missing parts supplied by reference TRBV5-1 and TRBJ2-5, is KAGVTQTPRYLIKTRGQQVTLSCSPISGHRSVSWYQQTPGQGLQFLFEYFSETQRNKGNFPGRFSGRQFSNSRSEMNVSTLELGDSALYLCASSLDRAGETQYFGPGTRLLVL.

This clonotype turned up a few times. This chain links TRBV29-1 with TRBJ2-7, with D possibly matching TRBD1 (5 bases). Trimming took off 2 bases at V and 4 bases at J, with 9 bases between the two ends. This CDR3 is 12 amino acids long. Germline V CDR1 and CDR2: SQVTM, ANQGSEA. This CDR3 is CSVESGAYEQYF. CDR3 bases: TGCAGCGTTGAATCTGGGGCGTACGAGCAGTACTTC.

V and J are TRBV6-5 and TRBJ1-4, with 7 bases aligning to TRBD1. Germline trimming cut 5 bases from V and 15 bases from J; bases unmatched to any gene: 9. This CDR3 is built from 12 residues. Germline CDR1 MNHEY, CDR2 SVGAGI. This CDR3 reads CASSNEQGKLFF. The CDR3, as DNA: TGTGCCAGCAGTAACGAACAGGGGAAATTGTTTTTT.